These 30 T cell receptor beta chains were all obtained from the same sample, sequenced in a study of response to subunit inactivated influenza vaccine (dated by TCRdb to 2017 to 2018). The library was built by means of RT-PCR. TCRdb names Illumina HiSeq 2500 as the instrument used. Using fastp at Q25 and MiXCR, TCRdb reprocessed the public reads and kept productive beta chains. Every distinct CDR3 protein forms one entry, paired with its most common genes and DNA. The sample yields hundreds of thousands of distinct CDR3 sequences; 10% to 15% were counted once. In total, the top ten clones hold about 9.4% of the sample. This material consisted of PBMCs from blood, taken on the day of vaccination. The receptors here all came from a man in his forties or fifties who received an inactivated influenza vaccine. Donor details come from another sample of the same person, matched by shared clones.

This clonotype was picked up a small number of times. This CDR3 reads CSARDPLNSPLHF. DNA for the CDR3: TGCAGTGCTAGAGATCCCCTCAATTCACCCCTCCACTTT. The chain uses TRBV20-1 and TRBJ1-6; D gene ambiguous. Looked up from germline, CDR1 is DFQATT and CDR2 is SNEGSKA (reference sequence). V was pared by 0 bases and J by 7 bases, with 7 bases between. This CDR3 spans 13 amino acids.

This chain links TRBV24-1 with TRBJ2-1; 14 bases are a match to TRBD2. The length of the CDR3 is 18 residues. Germline CDR1 KGHDR, CDR2 SFDVKD. The V segment lost 5 bases and the J segment 3 bases; nucleotides outside the gene matches: 8. The CDR3 sequence is CATSGAGTSGGLYNEQFF. CDR3 bases: TGTGCCACCAGTGGAGCGGGGACTAGCGGGGGTCTCTACAATGAGCAGTTCTTC.

This clonotype was observed a handful of times. The V and J genes are TRBV5-5 and TRBJ2-3, with D maybe TRBD1 (6 bases). The CDR3 contains 15 residues. With 4 bases removed from V and 3 bases from J, the gap between germline ends came to 15 bases. CDR1 is SGHKS and CDR2 is YYEKEE in the germline V gene (reference sequence). CDR3 bases: TGTGCCAGCAGCCAGGGGAGTATTGGGACAGATACGCAGTATTTT. Protein sequence: CASSQGSIGTDTQYF.

There are a few counts of this clonotype. This chain connects TRBV2 to TRBJ2-7, with 7 bases that match TRBD2. This CDR3 has 13 amino acids. The ends lost 7 bases at V and 2 bases at J; junction bases unmatched: 5. Germline CDR1 and CDR2: SNHLY and FYNNEI. CDR3 sequence (DNA): TGTGCCAGCACCGGGACTAAGACCTACGAGCAGTACTTC. This translates into CASTGTKTYEQYF.

This clonotype has at least ten counts. In nucleotides, the CDR3 is TGCGCCAGCAGCCAAACGCCGGGGAACACCGGGGAGCTGTTTTTT. It codes for CASSQTPGNTGELFF. The chain recombines TRBV5-1 with TRBJ2-2, with D hard to call. Trimming removed 4 bases at V and 1 base at J, with 11 bases between. Germline lookup yields CDR1 SGHRS and CDR2 YFSETQ. CDR3 length: 15 amino acids.

The rearrangement links TRBV20-1 to TRBJ2-3, with 7 bases identical to TRBD1. The CDR3 consists of 16 residues. The trim removed 4 bases at V and 0 bases at J, leaving 10 bases unmatched. Germline CDR1 and CDR2: DFQATT and SNEGSKA (reference sequence). CDR3 in amino acids: CSAKRGAGGSTDTQYF. In DNA form, the CDR3 reads TGCAGTGCTAAACGTGGTGCAGGGGGTAGCACAGATACGCAGTATTTT.

This clonotype was seen a handful of times. The V gene is TRBV25-1, the J gene TRBJ2-1; the D is unclear. Germline V gene sequence: CDR1 MGHDK, CDR2 SYGVNS. Trimming shortened V by 4 bases and J by 11 bases, and 15 bases separated the two germline ends. The CDR3 has 13 residues. DNA for the CDR3: TGTGCCAGCAGTGTAGACCCCGTCGGCCAGCAGTTCTTC. Amino acids: CASSVDPVGQQFF.

The rearrangement joins TRBV20-1 to TRBJ2-2; 8 nucleotides align to TRBD2. Germline V gene sequence: CDR1 DFQATT, CDR2 SNEGSKA (reference sequence). The CDR3 consists of 18 residues. Germline trimming cut 1 base from V and 4 bases from J; bases unmatched to any gene: 14. The CDR3 sequence is CSARVGTSGPWGTGELFF. DNA of the CDR3: TGCAGTGCTAGAGTTGGTACTAGCGGTCCGTGGGGCACCGGGGAGCTGTTTTTT.

In this sample, this clonotype turned up a few times. The chain uses TRBV29-1 and TRBJ2-3; D might be TRBD1 (5 bases). V lost 2 bases to trimming and J lost 14 bases, with 5 bases between them. This CDR3 spans 8 amino acids. CDR1 and CDR2 (germline): SQVTM, ANQGSEA. The CDR3 DNA sequence: TGCAGCGTTGAAAGGGGGTATTTT. It encodes CSVERGYF.

There are a few counts of this clonotype. The J gene is TRBJ2-7, the V gene TRBV12-3 or TRBV12-4; 7 bases align to TRBD1. V lost 5 bases, J lost 5 bases, and 6 bases stayed unmatched. This CDR3 region has 13 residues. Written as DNA, the CDR3 is TGTGCCAGCAGTAGACAGGGTCGGGACGAGCAGTACTTC. Translation gives CASSRQGRDEQYF.

There are a few counts of this clonotype. This chain joins TRBV4-1 and TRBJ2-5; D might be TRBD2 (6 bases). Deletions cut 4 bases from V and 5 bases from J, with 11 bases between. This CDR3 has 13 amino acids. Germline loops: CDR1 MGHRA, CDR2 YSYEKL. DNA for the CDR3: TGCGCCAGCAGCCTTGGACTAACGGAGACCCAGTACTTC. It specifies CASSLGLTETQYF.

This clonotype was counted only a few times. This CDR3 is CASSGTGSSLYEQYF. DNA of the CDR3: TGTGCCAGCAGTGGTACAGGGAGCTCCCTCTACGAGCAGTACTTC. The chain is built from TRBV28 and TRBJ2-7, with a tentative D call TRBD1 (6 bases). V lost 5 bases, J lost 3 bases, and 17 bases lay in between. This CDR3 spans 15 amino acids. The germline gives CDR1 MDHEN, CDR2 SYDVKM.

There are a few counts of this clonotype. The V and J genes are TRBV20-1 and TRBJ2-5; possibly TRBD2 for D (6 bases). CDR1 and CDR2 from the germline V gene are DFQATT and SNEGSKA (reference sequence). The CDR3 loop spans 12 amino acids. Trimming shortened V by 7 bases and J by 3 bases, and 12 bases separated the two germline ends. The CDR3 bases are TGCAGTGTTGGCGGGGAAAAAGAGACCCAGTACTTC. This sequence encodes CSVGGEKETQYF.

The rearrangement links TRBV7-8 to TRBJ1-6; TRBD1 matches 9 bases. Germline CDR1 and CDR2: SGHVS and FQNEAQ. This CDR3 is 14 amino acids long. V was clipped by 6 bases and J by 9 bases; unmatched bases: 6. The CDR3 DNA is TGTGCCAGCAGGGAGGGACAGGGAATTTCACCCCTCCACTTT. Translating it yields CASREGQGISPLHF.

Written as DNA, the CDR3 is TGCAGCGCCTGGGACAGGTTTGAATATGGCTACACCTTC. Residues: CSAWDRFEYGYTF. This chain uses TRBV29-1 with TRBJ1-2; 8 nucleotides match TRBD1. Germline V gene sequence: CDR1 SQVTM, CDR2 ANQGSEA. The J segment lost 5 bases and the V segment lost 7 bases, leaving 9 bases of the junction unmatched. The CDR3 runs to 13 residues.

The sample holds a few counts of this clonotype. The chain couples TRBV7-2 to TRBJ1-5; D might be TRBD1 (6 bases). The V gene's germline CDR1 is SGHTA and CDR2 FQGNSA. The CDR3 totals 14 residues. V was trimmed by 4 bases and J by 5 bases, leaving 12 bases between them. The chain's CDR3 is CASSYQTGYQPQHF. For the CDR3, the DNA is TGTGCCAGCAGCTATCAAACAGGGTATCAGCCCCAGCATTTT.

This clonotype was counted a few times. This chain links TRBV6-1 with TRBJ2-7; 9 nucleotides agree with TRBD2. Germline CDR1 reads MNHNS; CDR2 reads SASEGT. V gave up 1 base and J gave up 4 bases; unmatched junction bases: 5. The CDR3 length is 15 residues. This CDR3 reads CASSEGSGRVYEQYF. The CDR3 DNA reads as TGTGCCAGCAGTGAAGGTAGCGGGAGAGTGTACGAGCAGTACTTC.

The chain links TRBV7-9 to TRBJ2-2; tentatively, D is TRBD2 (5 bases). CDR1 is SEHNR and CDR2 is FQNEAQ in the germline V gene (reference sequence). V gave up 6 bases and J gave up 7 bases, with 9 bases separating them. The CDR3 loop spans 12 amino acids. The CDR3 DNA sequence: TGTGCCAGCAGTGATGGGAGCGGGGAGCTGTTTTTT. Its translation: CASSDGSGELFF.

This clonotype came up a few times. The chain has TRBV12-3 or TRBV12-4 and TRBJ2-7; the match to TRBD1 covers 7 bases. V dropped 6 bases and J dropped 6; count of bases not matched to a gene: 8. CDR3 length equals 13 residues. DNA of the CDR3: TGTGCCAGCAGCTGGACAGGCATGGGCGAGCAGTACTTC. It specifies CASSWTGMGEQYF.

There are many counts of this clonotype. This chain links TRBV20-1 with TRBJ2-7, with 9 bases lining up with TRBD2. The germline gives CDR1 DFQATT, CDR2 SNEGSKA (reference sequence). Germline trimming cut 3 bases from V and 4 bases from J; bases unmatched to any gene: 7. This CDR3 is 14 amino acids long. Here the CDR3 DNA reads TGCAGTGCTAGCTCAGCGGGGGGTTTTTACGAGCAGTACTTC. Translation: CSASSAGGFYEQYF.

This clonotype was seen a handful of times. The V call is TRBV18, the J call TRBJ2-7, with TRBD2 identical over 10 bases. The J segment lost 1 base and the V segment lost 3 bases, leaving 6 bases of the junction unmatched. CDR1 is KGHSH, CDR2 LQKENI, per germline. The CDR3 runs to 16 residues. The DNA of the CDR3 is TGTGCCAGCTCACCCCGCGGACTAGCGGATTCCTACGAGCAGTACTTC. This codes for CASSPRGLADSYEQYF.

V is TRBV18 and J is TRBJ1-2; unclear D gene. Between the trimmed V and J ends, which lost 3 bases and 0 bases, there was a span of 5 bases. The CDR3 length is 13 residues. CDR1 is KGHSH and CDR2 is LQKENI in the germline V gene. CDR3 in amino acids: CASSPPTNYGYTF. CDR3 sequence (DNA): TGTGCCAGCTCACCCCCGACTAACTATGGCTACACCTTC.

This sequence joins TRBV18 and TRBJ2-7, with 11 bases identical to TRBD1. Germline CDR1 reads KGHSH; CDR2 reads LQKENI. The J segment lost 5 bases and the V segment lost 6 bases, leaving 9 bases of the junction unmatched. The length of the CDR3 is 15 residues. CDR3 coding DNA: TGTGCCAGCTCCCGACCGGGGACAGGGGGAAACGAGCAGTACTTC. This codes for CASSRPGTGGNEQYF.

In its sample, this clonotype was seen once. The V gene is TRBV2, the J gene TRBJ2-6; D is tentatively TRBD1 or TRBD2 (5 bases each). Germline-derived CDR1 and CDR2 are SNHLY and FYNNEI. With 5 bases removed from V and 2 bases from J, the gap between germline ends came to 19 bases. The CDR3 runs 18 residues. The CDR3 spells CASSPGSGYIAGANVLTF. The CDR3 nucleotides read TGTGCCAGCAGTCCGGGGTCAGGGTATATCGCTGGGGCCAACGTCCTGACTTTC.

This clonotype was found a few times. The rearrangement uses TRBV12-3 or TRBV12-4 and TRBJ2-1, with 9 bases that match TRBD2. The length of the CDR3 is 15 residues. J lost 5 bases, V lost 7 bases, and 9 bases had no gene match. The CDR3 spells CASTYLAGRNNEQFF. For the CDR3, the DNA is TGTGCCAGCACTTACCTAGCGGGGAGAAACAATGAGCAGTTCTTC.

Only a few counts were recorded for this clonotype. V is TRBV28 and J is TRBJ1-4, with a weak D call TRBD1 (5 bases). Trimming cost V 6 bases and J 6 bases, with 17 bases left between them. Germline V lookup: CDR1 MDHEN, CDR2 SYDVKM. This CDR3 has 15 residues. The CDR3 sequence is CASSSPYLQDEKLFF. The CDR3 DNA sequence: TGTGCCAGCAGCTCCCCATACCTACAGGATGAAAAACTGTTTTTT.

This clonotype was seen a few times. The chain links TRBV10-3 to TRBJ2-2; 16 nucleotides agree with TRBD2. The CDR3 has 19 residues. The trim removed 3 bases at V and 0 bases at J, leaving 4 bases unmatched. Germline values: CDR1 ENHRY, CDR2 SYGVKD. The CDR3 region has the DNA TGTGCCATCAGTGACCCGGGACTAGCGGGAGGGCCGAACACCGGGGAGCTGTTTTTT. Translating gives CAISDPGLAGGPNTGELFF.

This clonotype was seen ten or more times. The chain combines TRBV20-1 with TRBJ2-1; D call uncertain. The CDR3 runs to 17 residues. The germline gives CDR1 DFQATT, CDR2 SNEGSKA (reference sequence). V was shortened by 5 bases and J by 0 bases, with 20 bases between the two germline ends. The chain's CDR3 is CSAHPPIQHSSYNEQFF. The DNA for the CDR3 is TGCAGTGCTCATCCCCCCATTCAGCACAGCTCCTACAATGAGCAGTTCTTC.

This clonotype was seen ten or more times. V is TRBV3-1 and J is TRBJ2-7; D is perhaps TRBD1 (5 bases). V lost 2 bases and J lost 6, with 11 bases in between. The CDR3 sequence is 13 residues long. Germline values: CDR1 LGHDT, CDR2 YNNKEL (reference sequence). CDR3 DNA: TGTGCCAGCAGCCAAAGACAGTCATCCGAGCAGTACTTC. Translated, it gives CASSQRQSSEQYF.

This clonotype appeared many times. The chain joins TRBV28 to TRBJ2-3, with 8 bases fitting TRBD1. The germline V gene encodes CDR1 MDHEN and CDR2 SYDVKM. The V gene end was trimmed by 11 bases and the J gene end by 1 base; junction bases not matched to a gene: 11. The CDR3 runs 15 residues. Written as DNA, the CDR3 is TGTGCCGTCGGGAGAGTGACAGGGGGCACAGATACGCAGTATTTT. This gives the protein CAVGRVTGGTDTQYF. The entire variable domain, with the rest obtained from reference TRBV28 and TRBJ2-3, is as follows: DVKVTQSSRYLVKRTGEKVFLECVQDMDHENMFWYRQDPGLGLRLIYFSYDVKMKEKGDIPEGYSVSREKKERFSLILESASTNQTSMYLCAVGRVTGGTDTQYFGPGTRLTVL.